This T cell receptor beta chain came from a study of shared clonotypes between healthy human individuals (dated by TCRdb to 2018 to 2021). With regard to the full study: Three men and a couple of women, aged 18 to 49 years, made up the cohort. Leukapheresis yielded between about 0.85 and 10 billion PBMCs per donor. Libraries were prepared and TCR repertoires were sequenced by different laboratories using diverse techniques, in order to increase sequencing depth and limit assay-specific biases. The study deeply sequenced blood TCR repertoires of five healthy adults to estimate repertoire size and the extent of clonotype sharing between individuals. For each donor, CD4 naive and CD4 memory were each run on three plates, CD8 naive on two plates, and CD8 memory on one plate. Study-wide conclusions, independent of this receptor: Approximately 5% of naive CD4, 3.5% of naive CD8, roughly 2.5% of memory CD4, and 0.4% of memory CD8 clonotypes were shared across a handful of donors. Naive subsets generally had larger estimated clonotype richness than memory subsets did. Rarefaction of sorted-subset datasets indicated incomplete sequencing despite the large sequencing depth. Pairwise subsampling indicated that sequencing depth was expected to affect the degree of clonotype sharing among donors. The genetic and exposure-history diversity represented was limited by the small number of donors. Only blood was sampled, and tissue TCR repertoires likely differ from those in blood. Higher generation probabilities were observed for clonotypes shared by all four sorted-subset donors than for non-shared clonotypes.

For the CD8 naive samples, CD45RO-negative cells were positively selected for CCR7, yielding a CD45RA+CCR7+ population from which TemRA cells were excluded. The donors were healthy, HIV-negative adults with no recently reported acute infections or vaccinations. All donors were Caucasian adults living in Nashville, Tennessee, USA. After blood collection by leukapheresis, PBMCs were isolated using Ficoll-Histopaque density gradient centrifugation and then cryopreserved in the vapor phase of liquid nitrogen. Purity and quantity of every magnetically sorted T cell population were checked by analytical flow cytometry. Genomic DNA was isolated from every sorted fraction and measured by UV absorbance on a Nanodrop 2000c. As for this clone: This receptor's antigen is unknown. At one end the junction does not follow the germline gene, possibly because of a read error.

For CDR1 and CDR2, the germline V gene (reference sequence) lists MNHEY and SMNVEV. From the cysteine up to the phenylalanine, the CDR3 has a length of 12 residues. The read is trimmed to its CDR3 DNA, 36 bases read in frame from base 1. Using the deep immunoSEQ assay, TCR CDR3 regions were amplified from genomic DNA by multiplex PCR. Extracted genomic DNA from each cell subset was spread evenly across all wells of several immunoSEQ 96-well plates, with each plate serving as a replicate. For sorted subsets, 200 ng of genomic DNA, equivalent to some 30,000 T cell genomes, went into each replicate PCR. Purified libraries were measured with a Qubit 3.0 fluorometer, size-checked on a Bioanalyzer 2100, and measured again with the KAPA Library Quantification kit. Each immunoSEQ 96-well plate was sequenced on its own single-read 150-cycle Illumina NextSeq 550 flow cell. The paper's processing steps were these. Because the immunoSEQ output held only junctional sequences and lacked quality scores, the filtering could not match the filtering applied to full-length reads. To assign V/J genes and CDR3, sequences were annotated against IMGT germline references using PyIR, a Python wrapper for IgBLAST v1.9. Reads were filtered out if the reads had weak V/J assignments (E-value above 1e-6), no CDR3, stop codons, out-of-frame junctions, or ambiguous translated residues. V3J clonotypes were defined as sequences sharing the same inferred V gene, J gene, and CDR3 amino acid sequence. Percentage overlap between repertoires was computed as shared unique clonotypes divided by the size of the smaller repertoire. RTK rarefaction, the Chao1 estimator, and Recon v2.1 estimates of unobserved clonotypes were used to assess repertoire richness. Generation probabilities were computed with OLGA for all TCRbeta clonotypes obtained by the gDNA method from a handful of donors. Entries here come from immuneACCESS through TCRdb and include only in-frame sequences with V and J called. Some clones fail to appear in such tables; in the studies checked, an unresolved V gene covers under half of the shortfall, and the cause of the remainder is unknown. V and J calls plus clone size are reproduced from that table; the DNA served to infer D and trimming. Present in this sample are a few million clones, about 94% of which were seen just once. The ten top clones hold less than 2% of the sample.

This clonotype originated in a man younger than 30 in good health. Some clones in this sample may be carry-over from other donors' samples. The material sequenced was naive CD8+ T cells from PBMCs. The cell subset or site label on this specimen signifies: CD45RA+CCR7+. The V and J genes are TRBV27 and TRBJ2-5; no D gene call is confident. For the CDR3, the sequence is CASGLLAAAQYF. Here is the DNA: TGTGCCAGCGGTTTGCTTGCGGCGGCCCAGTACTTC.